One sample yielded the 25 T cell receptor beta chains listed below, sequenced in a study of identical twins. MiXCR, run by TCRdb on the 5' RACE reads, gives a single entry per CDR3 protein. The sample lists a few hundred thousand distinct CDR3 sequences, around 15% occurring once. These sequences were also reported in another study, on yellow fever vaccine responses in identical twins.

Sequencing was done on a sample of CD4+ T cells sorted from blood. Every receptor here comes from a woman under 30 in good health.

This clonotype was observed a handful of times. The rearrangement joins TRBV3-1 to TRBJ2-5, with D uncertain. The CDR3 sequence is 15 residues long. Germline V gene sequence: CDR1 LGHDT, CDR2 YNNKEL (reference sequence). V was trimmed by 0 bases and J by 1 base, leaving 9 bases between them. The CDR3, as DNA: TGTGCCAGCAGCCAAGATCGGCAGATCCAAGAGACCCAGTACTTC. Translating gives CASSQDRQIQETQYF.

The chain joins TRBV27 to TRBJ1-2; no definite D call. The germline V and J ends were trimmed by 8 bases and 4 bases, with 20 bases remaining between them. This CDR3 contains 15 residues. Per germline, CDR1 MNHEY and CDR2 SMNVEV (reference sequence). In DNA form, the CDR3 reads TGTGCCAGCCGCCTGTCGCTCCAAGTCGGCTATGGCTACACCTTC. It yields the protein CASRLSLQVGYGYTF.

This clonotype was seen ten or more times. The chain recombines TRBV12-3 or TRBV12-4 with TRBJ2-1; 11 positions agree with TRBD2. The CDR3 covers 15 residues. V shed 6 bases, J shed 7 bases, and the junction held 8 bases outside the gene matches. The CDR3 bases are TGTGCCAGCAGAGCTGGGACTAGCGGATTAAATGAGCAGTTCTTC. As protein: CASRAGTSGLNEQFF.

This clonotype was counted a few times. The chain joins TRBV5-6 to TRBJ1-4; 12 bases line up with TRBD1. CDR3 size: 18 residues. Looked up from germline, CDR1 is SGHDT and CDR2 is YYEEEE. J gave up 7 bases and V 1 base, and 11 bases lay outside the gene matches. The CDR3 region has the DNA TGTGCCAGCAGCTTGTCCGGTTTTCGGGACAGGGGGCGTGAAAAACTGTTTTTT. Encoded protein: CASSLSGFRDRGREKLFF. Supplemented by reference TRBV5-6 and TRBJ1-4, the full variable domain reads DAGVTQSPTHLIKTRGQQVTLRCSPKSGHDTVSWYQQALGQGPQFIFQYYEEEERQRGNFPDRFSGHQFPNYSSELNVNALLLGDSALYLCASSLSGFRDRGREKLFFGSGTQLSVL.

The table lists this clonotype with a few counts. The V call is TRBV5-6, the J call TRBJ1-2; D is ambiguous. The CDR3 extends over 15 amino acids. V was shortened by 2 bases and J by 2 bases, with 13 bases between the two germline ends. Germline CDR1 and CDR2: SGHDT and YYEEEE. CDR3 bases: TGTGCCAGCAGCTTAGCCGCCGGTTCCAACTATGGCTACACCTTC. Its translation is CASSLAAGSNYGYTF.

V usage is TRBV12-3 or TRBV12-4 and J usage is TRBJ1-1; unclear D gene. The CDR3 extends over 14 amino acids. The ends were cut back, 1 base at V and 2 bases at J, with 8 bases in the middle. CDR3 protein: CASSLVAVNTEAFF. The CDR3 DNA reads as TGTGCCAGCAGTTTAGTCGCAGTAAACACTGAAGCTTTCTTT.

This clonotype was detected many times. The V and J genes are TRBV20-1 and TRBJ1-5, with 7 positions matching TRBD1. CDR1 is DFQATT and CDR2 is SNEGSKA in the germline V gene (reference sequence). With V trimmed by 3 bases and J by 1 base, 0 bases remained unmatched. The CDR3 is 13 residues long. The DNA of the CDR3 is TGCAGTGCTAGGACAGGGAGCAATCAGCCCCAGCATTTT. Its protein is CSARTGSNQPQHF.

At least ten counts were recorded for this clonotype. This chain links TRBV4-1 with TRBJ2-5, with D possibly matching TRBD2 (6 bases). Germline assignment: CDR1 MGHRA and CDR2 YSYEKL. V lost 4 bases, J lost 0 bases, and 9 bases lay in between. The CDR3 is 14 residues long. Here the CDR3 DNA reads TGCGCCAGCAGCCGCGGGACCAACCAAGAGACCCAGTACTTC. Translating gives CASSRGTNQETQYF.

This clonotype occurred a few times. J is TRBJ1-5 and V is TRBV12-3 or TRBV12-4, with D possibly being TRBD1 (5 bases). Trimming pared 3 bases from V and 6 bases from J, leaving 12 bases between. This CDR3 is built from 14 residues. In DNA, the CDR3 is TGTGCCAGCAGTTTGTTCCAGGGTGGTCAGCCCCAGCATTTT. Protein: CASSLFQGGQPQHF.

This clonotype occurred a few times. The chain links TRBV7-9 to TRBJ2-7; 8 bases line up with TRBD2. CDR1 and CDR2 (germline): SEHNR, FQNEAQ (reference sequence). V trimming: 3 bases; J trimming: 5 bases; junction bases outside the gene matches: 15. The CDR3 runs to 17 residues. The CDR3 region is CASSLSGTRRLGNEQYF. CDR3 DNA sequence: TGTGCCAGCAGCTTGTCCGGGACTAGAAGACTGGGTAACGAGCAGTACTTC.

This clonotype was seen only a few times. J is TRBJ1-1 and V is TRBV10-2; possible D gene TRBD1, 5 bases. The CDR3 is 14 residues long. Looked up from germline, CDR1 is WSHSY and CDR2 is SAAADI. Trimming left V 8 bases short and J 4 bases short, with 17 bases between. The CDR3 DNA follows: TGCGCCAGCTCCGGGGACCTTCGGGCCACTGAAGCTTTCTTT. It translates to CASSGDLRATEAFF.

The table lists this clonotype with a few counts. This chain's CDR3 is CASSPSLGTDRVDEQYF. CDR3 coding DNA: TGTGCCAGCAGTCCCAGCTTAGGGACGGACAGGGTCGACGAGCAGTACTTC. V and J are TRBV28 and TRBJ2-7; 8 nucleotides line up with TRBD1. This CDR3 contains 17 residues. Germline V gene lookup returns CDR1 MDHEN and CDR2 SYDVKM. V lost 5 bases to trimming and J lost 5 bases; unmatched junction nucleotides: 17. The complete variable domain, with remaining parts taken from reference TRBV28 and TRBJ2-7, reads DVKVTQSSRYLVKRTGEKVFLECVQDMDHENMFWYRQDPGLGLRLIYFSYDVKMKEKGDIPEGYSVSREKKERFSLILESASTNQTSMYLCASSPSLGTDRVDEQYFGPGTRLTVT.

The chain is built from TRBV20-1 and TRBJ2-2, with unresolved D. The ends were cut back, 5 bases at V and 0 bases at J, with 13 bases in the middle. CDR1 and CDR2 (germline): DFQATT, SNEGSKA (reference sequence). This CDR3 spans 15 amino acids. As DNA, the CDR3 is TGCAGTGCTCCTCCGACTGAGACGAACACCGGGGAGCTGTTTTTT. Translating gives CSAPPTETNTGELFF.

This clonotype was recorded a few times. This sequence joins TRBV2 and TRBJ1-1, with D tentatively TRBD1 (5 bases). The CDR3 is 15 residues long. With 7 bases removed from V and 0 bases from J, the gap between germline ends came to 15 bases. Germline V gene lookup returns CDR1 SNHLY and CDR2 FYNNEI. The CDR3 spells CASTRLGQMNTEAFF. The DNA for the CDR3 is TGTGCCAGCACCCGACTGGGGCAGATGAACACTGAAGCTTTCTTT.

This chain links TRBV7-9 with TRBJ2-5, with 10 bases fitting TRBD1. CDR1 and CDR2 (germline): SEHNR, FQNEAQ (reference sequence). Trimming at V came to 3 bases and at J to 7 bases, leaving 5 bases not matched to a gene. The CDR3 has 14 residues. The CDR3 coding sequence is TGTGCCAGCAGCTTCGGGACAGGGGAGGTGACCCAGTACTTC. Protein sequence: CASSFGTGEVTQYF.

This clonotype showed up just a few times. The V gene is TRBV12-3 or TRBV12-4, the J gene TRBJ2-2; 8 nucleotides agree with TRBD2. Trimming cost V 2 bases and J 1 base; bases outside gene matches: 3. The CDR3 spans 16 residues. CDR3 loop: CASSLRGLGNTGELFF. CDR3 bases: TGTGCCAGCAGTTTAAGGGGACTAGGGAACACCGGGGAGCTGTTTTTT.

This clonotype was counted ten times or more. The chain combines TRBV12-3 or TRBV12-4 with TRBJ2-1; D possibly corresponds to TRBD2 (6 bases). The CDR3 contains 16 residues. V lost 6 bases and J lost 6, with 21 bases in between. The CDR3 nucleotides read TGTGCCAGCAGCCAACCTCCAGGGCTGGGGGGCAATGAGCAGTTCTTC. It codes for CASSQPPGLGGNEQFF.

This chain connects TRBV10-3 to TRBJ2-3; 8 bases match TRBD2. The ends lost 6 bases at V and 4 bases at J; junction bases unmatched: 6. From germline, CDR1 is ENHRY and CDR2 SYGVKD. CDR3 length: 14 amino acids. The CDR3 spells CAIRTGGQADTQYF. The CDR3 bases are TGTGCCATCAGGACGGGGGGGCAGGCAGATACGCAGTATTTT.

The J gene is TRBJ1-4, the V gene TRBV2; TRBD1 aligns across 8 bases. Germline CDR1 SNHLY, CDR2 FYNNEI. V shed 5 bases, J shed 8 bases, and the junction held 10 bases outside the gene matches. CDR3 length: 15 amino acids. In nucleotides, the CDR3 is TGTGCCAGCAGTCACCCACAGGGGGAGAGGGAAAAACTGTTTTTT. This gives the protein CASSHPQGEREKLFF.

The chain combines TRBV5-6 with TRBJ2-1; tentative D call: TRBD1 (6 bases). V lost 2 bases, J lost 7 bases, and 16 bases lay in between. Germline loops: CDR1 SGHDT, CDR2 YYEEEE. CDR3 size: 15 residues. As DNA, the CDR3 is TGTGCCAGCAGCTTTCTCCAGGGGCCCAGAAATGAGCAGTTCTTC. Protein: CASSFLQGPRNEQFF. The full variable domain, its missing parts supplied by reference TRBV5-6 and TRBJ2-1, is DAGVTQSPTHLIKTRGQQVTLRCSPKSGHDTVSWYQQALGQGPQFIFQYYEEEERQRGNFPDRFSGHQFPNYSSELNVNALLLGDSALYLCASSFLQGPRNEQFFGPGTRLTVL.

The rearrangement joins TRBV14 to TRBJ2-5; 8 bases align to TRBD2. The germline gives CDR1 SGHDN, CDR2 FVKESK. V trimming: 3 bases; J trimming: 4 bases; junction bases outside the gene matches: 7. CDR3 length: 15 amino acids. Here the CDR3 reads CASSHRPGLGETQYF. DNA for the CDR3: TGTGCCAGCAGCCATAGACCGGGACTAGGAGAGACCCAGTACTTC.

The V call is TRBV28, the J call TRBJ2-1; no firm D call. Germline-derived CDR1 and CDR2 are MDHEN and SYDVKM. The CDR3 has 13 residues. V dropped 6 bases and J dropped 5 bases, with 11 bases sitting between them. CDR3 protein: CASSSDTNNEQFF. DNA of the CDR3: TGTGCCAGCAGCTCCGACACTAACAATGAGCAGTTCTTC.

The V gene is TRBV29-1, the J gene TRBJ2-1; D remains ambiguous. V was shortened by 7 bases and J by 6 bases, with 10 bases between the two germline ends. This CDR3 comprises 11 residues. Germline V gene data show CDR1 as SQVTM and CDR2 as ANQGSEA. CDR3 amino acids: CSADPSNEQFF. In nucleotides, the CDR3 is TGCAGCGCAGACCCATCCAATGAGCAGTTCTTC.

The V call is TRBV6-1, the J call TRBJ2-5; 10 bases are shared with TRBD1. Germline-derived CDR1 and CDR2 are MNHNS and SASEGT. The CDR3 contains 14 residues. V trimming: 7 bases; J trimming: 5 bases; junction bases outside the gene matches: 7. This CDR3 is CASTRGQGSETQYF. The CDR3, as DNA: TGTGCCAGCACTCGGGGACAGGGGTCGGAGACCCAGTACTTC.

V gene TRBV11-2 combines with J gene TRBJ2-5; the D gene is possibly TRBD2 (5 bases). V dropped 3 bases and J dropped 0 bases, with 8 bases sitting between them. The CDR3 loop spans 14 amino acids. CDR1 is SGHAT, CDR2 FQNNGV, per germline. CDR3 nucleotide sequence: TGTGCCAGCAGCTTGCGGGTATACCAAGAGACCCAGTACTTC. It encodes CASSLRVYQETQYF.